The source of this T cell receptor (beta chain) is a study of cytomegalovirus exposure and HLA in healthy donors. Findings and caveats of the study: In vitro assays verified that three CMV-associated chains recognized CMV antigens specifically. The study put under 200 TCR beta chains on its list as cytomegalovirus-associated. It was reportedly the case that the classifier diagnosed cytomegalovirus status with high specificity and sensitivity.

Libraries were prepared by immunoSEQ multiplex PCR; TCRdb keeps only in-frame clonotypes and omits some of them. Of about 240,000 clones listed, 86% are singletons. A remark on this clone: No antigen is known for it.

Germline assignment: CDR1 MNHEY and CDR2 SMNVEV (reference sequence). The V and J ends lost 4 bases and 1 base, in that order; junction bases with no gene match: 5. The CDR3 runs 17 residues. This clonotype was sampled from a woman in her thirties in good health and CMV-seropositive. This rearrangement joins TRBV27 to TRBJ2-3; 13 bases match TRBD2. The material sequenced was PBMCs. CDR3 sequence: CASSWTSGRPGTDTQYF. The DNA of the CDR3 is TGTGCCAGCAGTTGGACTAGCGGGAGACCTGGCACAGATACGCAGTATTTT.